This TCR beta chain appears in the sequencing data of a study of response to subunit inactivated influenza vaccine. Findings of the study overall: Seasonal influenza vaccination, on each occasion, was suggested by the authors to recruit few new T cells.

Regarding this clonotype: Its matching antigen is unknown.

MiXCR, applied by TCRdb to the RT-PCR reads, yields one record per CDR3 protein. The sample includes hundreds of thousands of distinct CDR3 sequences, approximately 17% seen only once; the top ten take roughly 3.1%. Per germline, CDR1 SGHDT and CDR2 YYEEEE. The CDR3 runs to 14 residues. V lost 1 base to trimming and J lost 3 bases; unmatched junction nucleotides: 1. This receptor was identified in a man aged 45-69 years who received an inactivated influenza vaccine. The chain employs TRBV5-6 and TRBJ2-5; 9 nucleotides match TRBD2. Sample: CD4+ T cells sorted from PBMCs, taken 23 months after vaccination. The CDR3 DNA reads TGTGCCAGCAGCTTGCCTAGCGGGAAAGAGACCCAGTACTTC. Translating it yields CASSLPSGKETQYF. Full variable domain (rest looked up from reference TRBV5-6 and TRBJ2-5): DAGVTQSPTHLIKTRGQQVTLRCSPKSGHDTVSWYQQALGQGPQFIFQYYEEEERQRGNFPDRFSGHQFPNYSSELNVNALLLGDSALYLCASSLPSGKETQYFGPGTRLLVL.